This T cell receptor (beta chain) stems from a study of STAT3 mutations in large granular lymphocyte leukemia. Study-level findings and limits: Every T-cell large granular lymphocyte leukemia patient had at least one immunodominant TCR beta clonotype.

The CDR3 is 12 residues long. Looked up from germline, CDR1 is SEHNR and CDR2 is FQNEAQ (reference sequence). Trimming took 1 base from V and 6 from J, leaving 4 bases between them. Of note for this clone: Its antigen is undetermined.

Clones were sequenced by immunoSEQ multiplex PCR, and TCRdb holds only the in-frame ones, with some missing. The table shows about 12,000 clones, with less than 90% occurring only once. The sequence was collected from an elderly man with T-cell large granular lymphocyte leukemia. Some clones in this sample may be carry-over from other donors' samples. The J gene is TRBJ2-1, the V gene TRBV7-9; D is unclear. Input material: peripheral blood mononuclear cells. The CDR3 protein is CASSLDSNEQFF. The CDR3 DNA follows: TGTGCCAGCAGCTTAGATAGCAATGAGCAGTTCTTC.